The present TCR beta chain was sequenced within a study of T cell repertoires in cytomegalovirus infection. TCRdb reprocessed the reads via MiXCR and lists one record per CDR3 protein. The sample contains under 450,000 distinct CDR3 sequences, about 35% of which appear only once. About this clonotype: The antigen remains undetermined.

The CDR3 runs to 13 residues. Trimming took 2 bases from V and 4 from J, leaving 8 bases between them. This TCR derives from a human donor in good health (CMV status not recorded). Some clones in this sample may be carry-over from other donors' samples. The chain carries TRBV12-3 or TRBV12-4 and TRBJ1-1; D possibly corresponds to TRBD1 (5 bases). This material consisted of cultured PBMCs, taken from culture after CMV antigen stimulation. CDR3 bases: TGTGCCAGCAGTTTAAGACAGCCCACTGAAGCTTTCTTT. The encoded protein is CASSLRQPTEAFF.